This TCR beta chain was sequenced during a study of T-cell memory formation after mild COVID-19. Findings of the study overall: Mainly in CM and EM were contracting CD4+ clones; CD8+ were in EMRA.

This clonotype was recorded many times. Its cognate antigen is unknown. V shed 4 bases and J 4 bases; nucleotides not matched to a gene: 6. Germline V gives CDR1 LGHDT, CDR2 YNNKEL (reference sequence). This CDR3 region has 15 residues. MiXCR, applied by TCRdb to the 5' RACE reads, yields one record per CDR3 protein. The sample consists of about 470,000 distinct CDR3 sequences, around a quarter of them appearing once. This chain joins TRBV3-1 and TRBJ2-5; 10 bases are a match to TRBD1. The clonotype comes from an adult woman who had mild COVID-19 (a few samples of this study predate the infection). Cell type and time point are not known. The sequenced sample consisted of PBMCs or a T cell subset sorted from them (not recorded which). CDR3 region: CASSRRQGARETQYF. Written as DNA, the CDR3 is TGTGCCAGCAGCCGGAGACAGGGGGCAAGAGAGACCCAGTACTTC.